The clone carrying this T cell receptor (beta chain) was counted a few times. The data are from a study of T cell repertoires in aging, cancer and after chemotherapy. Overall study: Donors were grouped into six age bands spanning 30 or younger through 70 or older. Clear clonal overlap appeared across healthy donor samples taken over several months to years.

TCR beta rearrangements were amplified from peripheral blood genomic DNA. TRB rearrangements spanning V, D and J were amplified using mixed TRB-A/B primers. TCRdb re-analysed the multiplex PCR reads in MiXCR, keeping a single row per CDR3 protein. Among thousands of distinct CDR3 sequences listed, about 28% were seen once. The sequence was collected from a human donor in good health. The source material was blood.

The CDR3 nucleotides are TGCAGTGCTAGTGAACGGCGATCGTCCGCATATGGGGCCAACGTCCTGACTTTC. This gives the protein CSASERRSSAYGANVLTF. The chain has TRBV20-1 and TRBJ2-6; D remains ambiguous. Germline assignment: CDR1 DFQATT and CDR2 SNEGSKA (reference sequence). V lost 3 bases to trimming and J lost 3 bases, with 21 bases between them. The CDR3 runs to 18 residues.